This TCR beta chain was retrieved from a study of vaccination and CD4 T cells after COVID-19. The treatment was: approximately 11-day PBMC culture with coronavirus spike peptide pools or control peptides (ViraFEST assay). The culture of 1.5 million to 2 million PBMCs per well included approximately 9 IU/ml IL-2 and about 11 ug/ml peptide pools. The Oncomine TCR Beta short-read assay sequenced DNA from cultured CD4+ T cells. MiXCR, applied by TCRdb to the PCR reads, yields one record per CDR3 protein. The sample gives some 17,000 distinct CDR3 sequences, 48% of which show up once; less than 5% is in the top ten. For this clonotype: Its antigen is unknown.

CDR3 length: 14 amino acids. V dropped 6 bases and J dropped 6; count of bases not matched to a gene: 8. Germline CDR1 and CDR2: MNHEY and SMNVEV (reference sequence). The chain joins TRBV27 to TRBJ2-1; TRBD2 aligns across 7 bases. The sample in question was CD4+ T cells from blood, cultured in vitro, obtained before SARS-CoV-2 vaccination. This clonotype was obtained from a human donor who had recovered from COVID-19. The CDR3 DNA follows: TGTGCCAGCAGGCCTGGACTAGGGCGCAATGAGCAGTTCTTC. This encodes CASRPGLGRNEQFF.